This record looks at one T cell receptor (beta chain) sequence and its context. Its recognized antigen is unknown. No much larger clone exists at a distance of one base, and base qualities are not known. The germline V gene (reference sequence) gives CDR1 as LNHDA and CDR2 as SQIVND. From the cysteine up to the phenylalanine, the CDR3 has a length of 16 residues. This entry keeps only the CDR3 DNA: 48 bases, framed from base 1. From V the trimming removes 0 bases and from J it removes 2 bases, while the gene matches leave 6 bases of the junction unaccounted for. For the CD8 naive samples, CD45RO-negative cells were positively selected for CCR7, yielding a CD45RA+CCR7+ population from which TemRA cells were excluded. Donors were healthy HIV-negative adults with no recently reported acute infections or vaccinations. Every donor was a Caucasian adult living in Nashville, Tennessee, USA. Blood was obtained by leukapheresis, after which PBMCs were separated by Ficoll-Histopaque density gradient centrifugation and cryopreserved in liquid nitrogen vapor phase. Analytical flow cytometry was used to check the purity and quantity of each magnetically sorted T cell population. From each sorted fraction, genomic DNA was isolated and quantified by UV absorbance on a Nanodrop 2000c.

Using the deep immunoSEQ assay, TCR CDR3 regions were amplified from genomic DNA by multiplex PCR. Extracted genomic DNA from each cell subset was spread evenly across all wells of several immunoSEQ 96-well plates, with each plate serving as a replicate. Each replicate PCR for sorted subsets received about 200 ng genomic DNA, equal to about 30,000 T cell genomes. Purified libraries were measured with a Qubit 3.0 fluorometer, size-checked on a Bioanalyzer 2100, and measured again with the KAPA Library Quantification kit. Each immunoSEQ 96-well plate was sequenced on its own single-read 150-cycle Illumina NextSeq 550 flow cell. From the authors' description of their analysis: Because only junctional sequences without quality scores were contained in the immunoSEQ output, filtering matching that applied to full-length reads could not be performed. To assign V/J genes and CDR3, sequences were annotated using PyIR, a Python wrapper for IgBLAST v1.9, with IMGT germline references. Reads were filtered out if the reads had weak V/J assignments (E-value above 1e-6), no CDR3, stop codons, out-of-frame junctions, or ambiguous translated residues. V3J clonotypes were defined as sequences sharing an identical inferred V gene, J gene, and CDR3 amino acid sequence. Percentage overlap between repertoires was computed as shared unique clonotypes divided by the size of the smaller repertoire. Repertoire richness was assessed with RTK rarefaction, the Chao1 estimator, and Recon v2.1 estimates of unobserved clonotypes. Generation probabilities for all TCRbeta clonotypes obtained by the gDNA method from a handful of donors were computed using OLGA. The source is immuneACCESS, and TCRdb retained only in-frame sequences with V and J called. Part of the clones is not carried over; for the studies checked, unresolved V genes explain less than half of this, and the remainder is unexplained. Clonal size and the V and J genes are those of that table, whereas D and trimming came from the DNA. The sample yields millions of clones; 93% were counted once. Around 1.7% of the sample is taken by the ten largest.

This record comes from a study of shared clonotypes between healthy human individuals (dated by TCRdb to 2020 to 2022). At the level of the whole study: The cohort comprised a couple of women and a few men aged 18 to 49 years. Different laboratories and diverse techniques were used to prepare libraries and sequence TCR repertoires, to increase sequencing depth and limit assay-specific biases. For each donor, CD4 naive and CD4 memory were each given three plates, CD8 naive was given two plates, and CD8 memory was given one plate. To estimate repertoire size and how much clonotypes are shared between individuals, the study performed deep sequencing of blood TCR repertoires from a handful of healthy adults. Per donor, leukapheresis produced somewhere between about 0.9 and 9.5 billion PBMCs. On the study overall, not on this receptor specifically: Naive subsets generally had larger estimated clonotype richness than memory subsets did. Based on pairwise subsampling, the degree of clonotype sharing among donors was expected to be affected by sequencing depth. The genetic and exposure-history diversity represented was limited by the small number of donors. Clonotypes shared by all four sorted-subset donors showed higher generation probabilities than non-shared clonotypes. Sampling was restricted to blood, and TCR repertoires in tissue are likely to differ from TCR repertoires in blood. Rarefaction of sorted-subset datasets indicated incomplete sequencing despite the large sequencing depth. Sharing across several donors was observed for approximately 5% of naive CD4, 3.5% of naive CD8, 2% to 2.5% of memory CD4, and approximately 0.41% of memory CD8 clonotypes.

This receptor was identified in a man younger than 30 in good health. Some clones in this sample may be carry-over from other donors' samples. The V and J genes are TRBV19 and TRBJ2-7; 8 bases in the junction line up with TRBD2. The sequenced material came from naive CD8+ T cells from PBMCs. The sample's cell subset or site label, decoded: CD45RA+CCR7+. The bases are TGTGCCAGTAGTATAGATCTCAGCGGGAGAGCCTACGAGCAGTACTTC. This translates into CASSIDLSGRAYEQYF.